This TCR beta chain emerged from a study of blood T cell repertoires in COVID-19. Clones were read by immunoSEQ multiplex PCR, and TCRdb kept only the in-frame ones, dropping some. The sample includes 150,000 to 200,000 clones, 88% of them seen just once. This CDR3 spans 14 amino acids. The germline V gene has CDR1 SNHLY and CDR2 FYNNEI. The germline V and J ends were trimmed by 7 bases and 0 bases, with 13 bases remaining between them. J is TRBJ2-7 and V is TRBV2; maybe TRBD2 (7 bases). Specimen: peripheral blood. This clonotype was sampled from a man aged 35 to 55 with active or convalescent COVID-19. The chain's CDR3 is CASTKGGTSYEQYF. DNA for the CDR3: TGTGCCAGCACTAAGGGGGGGACCTCCTACGAGCAGTACTTC.